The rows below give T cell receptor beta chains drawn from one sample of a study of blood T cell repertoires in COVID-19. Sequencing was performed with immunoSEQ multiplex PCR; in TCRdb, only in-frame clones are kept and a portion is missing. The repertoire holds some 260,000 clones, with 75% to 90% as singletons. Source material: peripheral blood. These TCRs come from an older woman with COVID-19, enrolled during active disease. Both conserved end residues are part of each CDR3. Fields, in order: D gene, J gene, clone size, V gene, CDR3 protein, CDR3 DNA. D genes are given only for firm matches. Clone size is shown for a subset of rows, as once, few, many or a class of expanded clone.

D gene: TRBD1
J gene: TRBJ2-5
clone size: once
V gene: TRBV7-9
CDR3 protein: CASSLPPGQGPQAETQYF
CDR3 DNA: TGTGCCAGCAGCTTACCGCCGGGACAGGGGCCCCAAGCTGAGACCCAGTACTTC

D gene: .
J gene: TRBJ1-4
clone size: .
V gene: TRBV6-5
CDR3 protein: CASREDATNEKLFF
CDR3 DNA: TGTGCCAGCAGGGAGGATGCAACTAATGAAAAACTGTTTTTT

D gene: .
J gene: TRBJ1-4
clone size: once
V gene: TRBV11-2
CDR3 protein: CASSLEVRTNEKLFF
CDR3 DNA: TGTGCCAGCAGCTTAGAGGTGCGAACTAATGAAAAACTGTTTTTT

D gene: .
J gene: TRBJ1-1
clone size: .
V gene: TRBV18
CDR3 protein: CASSPPGRGTDTEAFF
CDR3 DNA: TGTGCCAGCTCACCACCTGGTCGGGGGACTGACACTGAAGCTTTCTTT

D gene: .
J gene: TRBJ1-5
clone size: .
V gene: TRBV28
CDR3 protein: CASSLVQGAQPQHF
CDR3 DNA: TGTGCCAGCAGTTTAGTACAGGGAGCTCAGCCCCAGCATTTT

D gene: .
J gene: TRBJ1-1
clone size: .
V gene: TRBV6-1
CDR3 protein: CASSDKMNTEAFF
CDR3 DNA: TGTGCCAGCAGTGACAAAATGAACACTGAAGCTTTCTTT

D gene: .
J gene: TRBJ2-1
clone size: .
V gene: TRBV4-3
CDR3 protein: CASSQTGTPYNEQFF
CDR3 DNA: TGCGCCAGCAGCCAGACCGGGACACCTTACAATGAGCAGTTCTTC

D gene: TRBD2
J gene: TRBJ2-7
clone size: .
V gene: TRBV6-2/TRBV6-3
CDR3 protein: CASSWGTSGNSGEQYF
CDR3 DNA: TGTGCCAGCAGTTGGGGGACTAGCGGAAATTCCGGCGAGCAGTACTTC

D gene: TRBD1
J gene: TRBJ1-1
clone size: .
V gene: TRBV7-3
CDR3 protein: CASSWGQGASEAFF
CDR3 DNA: TGTGCCAGCAGCTGGGGACAGGGGGCCTCTGAAGCTTTCTTT

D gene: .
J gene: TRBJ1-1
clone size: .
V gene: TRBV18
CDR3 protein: CASSPMAGVTANTEAFF
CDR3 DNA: TGTGCCAGCTCACCAATGGCGGGGGTTACGGCGAACACTGAAGCTTTCTTT

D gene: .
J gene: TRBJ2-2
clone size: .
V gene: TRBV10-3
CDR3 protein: CAISVSRRELFF
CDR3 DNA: TGTGCCATCAGTGTTTCGAGGAGAGAGCTGTTTTTT

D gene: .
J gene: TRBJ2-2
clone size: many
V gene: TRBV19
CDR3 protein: CASSTGLSNTGELFF
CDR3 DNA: TGTGCCAGTAGTACAGGGCTATCGAACACCGGGGAGCTGTTTTTT

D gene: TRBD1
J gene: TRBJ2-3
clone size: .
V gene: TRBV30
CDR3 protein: CAWSLGQGTDTQYF
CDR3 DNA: TGTGCCTGGAGTCTGGGACAGGGCACAGATACGCAGTATTTT

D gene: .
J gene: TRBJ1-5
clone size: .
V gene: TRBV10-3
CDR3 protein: CAISEAGFQPQHF
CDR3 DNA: TGTGCCATCAGTGAGGCAGGGTTTCAGCCCCAGCATTTT

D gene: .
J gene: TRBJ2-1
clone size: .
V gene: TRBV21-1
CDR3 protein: CASSRLGGLRSYNEQFF
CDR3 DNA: TGTGCCAGCAGCCGTCTGGGCGGGCTACGCTCCTACAATGAGCAGTTCTTC

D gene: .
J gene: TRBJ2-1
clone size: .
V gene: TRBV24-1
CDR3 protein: CATSDPVDAVDEQFF
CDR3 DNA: TGTGCCACCAGTGATCCGGTTGATGCGGTCGATGAGCAGTTCTTC

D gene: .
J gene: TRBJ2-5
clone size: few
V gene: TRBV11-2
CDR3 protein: CASSPRNEVETQYF
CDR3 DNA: TGTGCCAGCAGCCCCAGAAATGAAGTGGAGACCCAGTACTTC

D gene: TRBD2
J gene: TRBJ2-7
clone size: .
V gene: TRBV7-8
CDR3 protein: CASSLAQGGLAGGPWGEQYF
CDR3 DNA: TGTGCCAGCAGCTTAGCGCAAGGGGGACTAGCGGGAGGGCCGTGGGGCGAGCAGTACTTC

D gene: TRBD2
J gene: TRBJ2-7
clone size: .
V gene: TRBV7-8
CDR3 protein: CASGGTKRSHEQYF
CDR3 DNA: TGTGCCAGCGGTGGGACTAAGCGTTCCCACGAGCAGTACTTC

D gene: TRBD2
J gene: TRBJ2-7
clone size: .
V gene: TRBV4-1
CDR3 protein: CASSHLGLAVPYEQYF
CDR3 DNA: TGCGCCAGCAGCCACCTAGGACTAGCGGTTCCTTACGAGCAGTACTTC

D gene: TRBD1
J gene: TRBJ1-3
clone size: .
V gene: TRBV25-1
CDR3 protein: CASRGQGAFGNTIYF
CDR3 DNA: TGTGCCAGCAGAGGACAGGGGGCGTTCGGAAACACCATATATTTT

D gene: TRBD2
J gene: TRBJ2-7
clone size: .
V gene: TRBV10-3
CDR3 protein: CAIRLGTTTYEQYF
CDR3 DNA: TGTGCCATCAGACTCGGGACTACTACCTACGAGCAGTACTTC

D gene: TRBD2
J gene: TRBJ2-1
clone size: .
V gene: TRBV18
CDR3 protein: CASSPQARTGGQFF
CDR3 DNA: TGTGCCAGCTCACCGCAGGCACGCACGGGGGGGCAGTTCTTC

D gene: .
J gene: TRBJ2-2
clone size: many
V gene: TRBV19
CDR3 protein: CASSIQGQYTGELFF
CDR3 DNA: TGTGCCAGTAGTATCCAAGGACAGTACACCGGGGAGCTGTTTTTT

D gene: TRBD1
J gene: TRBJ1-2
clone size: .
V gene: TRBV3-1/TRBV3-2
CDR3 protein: CASSSRQGGYTF
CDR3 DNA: TGTGCCAGCAGCTCCAGACAGGGTGGCTACACCTTC

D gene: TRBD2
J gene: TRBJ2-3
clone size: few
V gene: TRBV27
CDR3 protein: CASSPQSGGPDTQYF
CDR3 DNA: TGTGCCAGCAGTCCCCAATCGGGAGGGCCAGATACGCAGTATTTT

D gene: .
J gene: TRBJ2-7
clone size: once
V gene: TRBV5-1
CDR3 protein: CASRRGSTYEQYF
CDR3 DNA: TGCGCCAGCCGTCGGGGGAGTACATACGAGCAGTACTTC

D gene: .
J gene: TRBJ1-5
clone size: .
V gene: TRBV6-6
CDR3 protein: CASSYSTRSDGPQHF
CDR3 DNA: TGTGCCAGCAGTTACTCGACCAGGTCAGATGGGCCCCAGCATTTT

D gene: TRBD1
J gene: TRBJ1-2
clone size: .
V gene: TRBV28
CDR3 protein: CASSFGTAYYGYTF
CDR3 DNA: TGTGCCAGCAGTTTCGGGACAGCCTACTATGGCTACACCTTC

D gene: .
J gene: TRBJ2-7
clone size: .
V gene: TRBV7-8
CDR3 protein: CASTRNWGHTYEQYF
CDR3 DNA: TGTGCCAGCACCAGAAATTGGGGACACACCTACGAGCAGTACTTC

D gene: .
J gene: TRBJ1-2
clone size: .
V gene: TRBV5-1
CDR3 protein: CASSLGVTNYGYTF
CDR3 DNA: TGCGCCAGCAGCTTGGGTGTTACTAACTATGGCTACACCTTC

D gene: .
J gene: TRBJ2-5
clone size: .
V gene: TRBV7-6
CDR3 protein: CASSLRGSRQETQYF
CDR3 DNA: TGTGCCAGCAGCTTACGGGGGTCGCGGCAAGAGACCCAGTACTTC

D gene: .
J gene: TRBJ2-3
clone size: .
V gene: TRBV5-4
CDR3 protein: CASSSWRGASTDTQYF
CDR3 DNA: TGTGCCAGCAGCTCCTGGCGGGGTGCTAGCACAGATACGCAGTATTTT

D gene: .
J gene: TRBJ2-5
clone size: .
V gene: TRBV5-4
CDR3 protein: CASRLEETQYF
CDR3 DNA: TGTGCCAGCAGATTAGAGGAGACCCAGTACTTC

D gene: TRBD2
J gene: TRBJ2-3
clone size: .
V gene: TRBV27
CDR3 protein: CASSWTSVTDTQYF
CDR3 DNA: TGTGCCAGCAGTTGGACTAGCGTCACAGATACGCAGTATTTT

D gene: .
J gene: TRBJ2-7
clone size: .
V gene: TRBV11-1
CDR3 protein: CASSSDITSYEQYF
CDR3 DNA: TGTGCCAGCAGCTCGGACATAACATCCTACGAGCAGTACTTC

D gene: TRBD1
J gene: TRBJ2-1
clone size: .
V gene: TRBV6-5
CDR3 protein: CASRGTGANEQFF
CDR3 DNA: TGTGCCAGTCGGGGGACAGGGGCCAATGAGCAGTTCTTC

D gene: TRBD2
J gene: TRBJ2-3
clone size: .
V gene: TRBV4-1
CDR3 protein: CASSLRLAGGPGDTQYF
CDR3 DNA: TGCGCCAGCAGCCTAAGACTAGCGGGAGGGCCTGGCGATACGCAGTATTTT

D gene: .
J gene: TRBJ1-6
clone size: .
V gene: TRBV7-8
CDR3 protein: CASSLAGRDSPLHF
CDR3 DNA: TGTGCCAGCAGCTTAGCAGGGAGGGATTCACCCCTCCACTTT

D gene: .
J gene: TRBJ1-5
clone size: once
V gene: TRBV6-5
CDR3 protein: CASSINQPQHF
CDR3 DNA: TGTGCCAGCAGTATAAATCAGCCCCAGCATTTT

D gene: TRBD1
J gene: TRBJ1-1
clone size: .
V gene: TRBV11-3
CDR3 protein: CASSARQGTNTEAFF
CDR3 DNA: TGTGCCAGCAGCGCCCGACAGGGTACCAACACTGAAGCTTTCTTT

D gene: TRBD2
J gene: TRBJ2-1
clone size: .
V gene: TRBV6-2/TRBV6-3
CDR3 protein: CASSYLAGRNEQFF
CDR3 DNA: TGTGCCAGCAGTTACCTAGCGGGAAGGAATGAGCAGTTCTTC

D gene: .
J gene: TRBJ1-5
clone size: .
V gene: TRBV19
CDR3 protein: CASSPGHHQPQHF
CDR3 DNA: TGTGCCAGTAGTCCGGGACACCATCAGCCCCAGCATTTT

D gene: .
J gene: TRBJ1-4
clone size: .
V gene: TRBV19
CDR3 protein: CASSIWTPDNEKLFF
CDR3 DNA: TGTGCCAGTAGTATTTGGACTCCAGATAATGAAAAACTGTTTTTT

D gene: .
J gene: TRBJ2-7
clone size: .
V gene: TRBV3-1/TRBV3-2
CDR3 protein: CASSQAEYEQYF
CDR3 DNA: TGTGCCAGCAGCCAAGCTGAGTACGAGCAGTACTTC

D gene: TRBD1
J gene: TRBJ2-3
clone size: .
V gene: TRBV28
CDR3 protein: CASTLQGTDTQYF
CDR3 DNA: TGTGCCAGCACCTTACAGGGGACAGATACGCAGTATTTT

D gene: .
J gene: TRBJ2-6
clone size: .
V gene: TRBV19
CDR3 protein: CASSKGLSGANVLTF
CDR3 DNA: TGTGCCAGTAGTAAGGGGCTCTCTGGGGCCAACGTCCTGACTTTC

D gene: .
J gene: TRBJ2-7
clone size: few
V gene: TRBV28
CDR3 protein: CASSLPGSYYEQYF
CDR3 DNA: TGTGCCAGCAGTTTGCCAGGCAGCTACTACGAGCAGTACTTC

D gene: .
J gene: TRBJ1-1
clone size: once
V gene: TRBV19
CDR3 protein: CASSILDRRRTEAFF
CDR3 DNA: TGTGCCAGTAGTATATTGGACCGAAGGAGGACTGAAGCTTTCTTT

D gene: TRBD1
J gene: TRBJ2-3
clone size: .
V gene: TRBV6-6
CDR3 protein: CASSSVQGAIDTQYF
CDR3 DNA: TGTGCCAGCAGCAGCGTACAGGGGGCAATAGATACGCAGTATTTT

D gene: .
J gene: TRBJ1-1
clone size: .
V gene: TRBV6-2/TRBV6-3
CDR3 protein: CASSKSRDLHTEAFF
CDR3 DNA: TGTGCCAGCAGCAAATCCAGGGATCTTCACACTGAAGCTTTCTTT

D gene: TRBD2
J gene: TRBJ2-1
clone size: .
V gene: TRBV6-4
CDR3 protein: CASSRLGLAGSEQFF
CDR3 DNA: TGTGCCAGCAGCAGATTGGGGCTAGCGGGAAGTGAGCAGTTCTTC

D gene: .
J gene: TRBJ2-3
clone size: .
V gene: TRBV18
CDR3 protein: CASSRTGKATDTQYF
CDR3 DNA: TGTGCCAGCTCACGGACGGGAAAGGCCACAGATACGCAGTATTTT